This TCR beta chain stems from a study of cytomegalovirus exposure and HLA in healthy donors. As for this clone: Its antigen is unknown.

PCR used 60 Vbeta primers and 13 Jbeta primers. In the original analysis: Counted up in a later analysis, unique TCR beta chains came to 60 million to 95 million, with about 10 million shared. Libraries were prepared by immunoSEQ multiplex PCR; TCRdb keeps only in-frame clonotypes and omits some of them. V and J calls and clone size come straight from that table; D and trimming were deduced from the DNA. The sample lists 150,000 to 250,000 clones, over 65% occurring once. Regarding the study as a whole: Researchers counted around 150 TCR beta chains as cytomegalovirus-associated. Some V segments (TRBV6-2 and TRBV6-3 among them) were excluded as indistinguishable.

Germline CDR1 SGHTA, CDR2 FQGTGA. This CDR3 region has 13 residues. V shed 2 bases and J shed 2 bases, with 5 bases lying between them. This chain joins TRBV7-3 and TRBJ2-3, with D hard to call. Sequencing was performed on PBMCs. The receptor was derived from a boy younger than 10 in good health and CMV-seronegative. In DNA, the CDR3 is TGTGCCAGCAGCTTACAGGCCACAGATACGCAGTATTTT. Its translation: CASSLQATDTQYF.